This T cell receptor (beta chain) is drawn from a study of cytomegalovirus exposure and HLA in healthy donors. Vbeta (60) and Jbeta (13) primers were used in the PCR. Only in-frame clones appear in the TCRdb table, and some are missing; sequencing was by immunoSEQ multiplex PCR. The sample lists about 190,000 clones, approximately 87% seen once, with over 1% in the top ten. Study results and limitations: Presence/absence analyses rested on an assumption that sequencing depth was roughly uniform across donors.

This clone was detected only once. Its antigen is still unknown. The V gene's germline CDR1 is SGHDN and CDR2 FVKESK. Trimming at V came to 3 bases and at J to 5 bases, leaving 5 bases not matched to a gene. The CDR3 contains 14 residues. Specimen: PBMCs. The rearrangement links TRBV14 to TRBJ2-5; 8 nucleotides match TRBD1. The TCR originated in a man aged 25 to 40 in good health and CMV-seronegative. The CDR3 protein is CASSHAGGDETQYF. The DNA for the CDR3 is TGTGCCAGCAGCCACGCAGGGGGCGACGAGACCCAGTACTTC.